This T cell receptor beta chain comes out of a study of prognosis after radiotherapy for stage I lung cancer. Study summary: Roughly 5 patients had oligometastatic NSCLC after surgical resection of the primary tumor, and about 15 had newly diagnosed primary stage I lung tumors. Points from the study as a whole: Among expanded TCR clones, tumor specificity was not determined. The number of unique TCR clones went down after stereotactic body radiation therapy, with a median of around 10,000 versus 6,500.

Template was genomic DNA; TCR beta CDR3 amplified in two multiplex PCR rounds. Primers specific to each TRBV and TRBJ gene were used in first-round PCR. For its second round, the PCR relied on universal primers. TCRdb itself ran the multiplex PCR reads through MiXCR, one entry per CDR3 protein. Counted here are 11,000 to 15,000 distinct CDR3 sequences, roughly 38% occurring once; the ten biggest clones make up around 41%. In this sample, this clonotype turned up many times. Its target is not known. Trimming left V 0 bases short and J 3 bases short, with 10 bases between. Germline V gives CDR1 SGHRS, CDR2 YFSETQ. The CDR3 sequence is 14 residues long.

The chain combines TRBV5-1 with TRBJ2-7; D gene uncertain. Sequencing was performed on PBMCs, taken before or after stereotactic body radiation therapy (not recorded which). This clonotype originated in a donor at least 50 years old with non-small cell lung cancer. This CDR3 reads CASSLGGSHYEQYF. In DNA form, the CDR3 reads TGCGCCAGCAGCTTGGGTGGTTCCCACTACGAGCAGTACTTC.